This T cell receptor (beta chain) comes out of a study of shared clonotypes between healthy human individuals. Study-level points and caveats: Compared with clonotypes that all four donors shared, non-shared clonotypes had lower generation probabilities.

The CDR3 has 17 residues. Germline trimming cut 6 bases from V and 0 bases from J; bases unmatched to any gene: 6. Germline V gene lookup returns CDR1 SNHLY and CDR2 FYNNEI. Regarding this clone: Its specificity is unknown.

Here immunoSEQ multiplex PCR was the method, and the copy in TCRdb shows in-frame clones only, minus some. The table has under 850,000 clones, about two thirds seen once. Sequencing was carried out using memory CD4+ T cells sorted from blood. As to subset: CD45RA-negative fraction. The chain is built from TRBV2 and TRBJ2-1; TRBD2 agrees at 12 bases. The source is a woman in her twenties or thirties in good health. The chain's CDR3 is CASRGGTSGYSYNEQFF. CDR3 sequence (DNA): TGTGCCAGCAGGGGAGGGACTAGCGGGTACTCCTACAATGAGCAGTTCTTC.